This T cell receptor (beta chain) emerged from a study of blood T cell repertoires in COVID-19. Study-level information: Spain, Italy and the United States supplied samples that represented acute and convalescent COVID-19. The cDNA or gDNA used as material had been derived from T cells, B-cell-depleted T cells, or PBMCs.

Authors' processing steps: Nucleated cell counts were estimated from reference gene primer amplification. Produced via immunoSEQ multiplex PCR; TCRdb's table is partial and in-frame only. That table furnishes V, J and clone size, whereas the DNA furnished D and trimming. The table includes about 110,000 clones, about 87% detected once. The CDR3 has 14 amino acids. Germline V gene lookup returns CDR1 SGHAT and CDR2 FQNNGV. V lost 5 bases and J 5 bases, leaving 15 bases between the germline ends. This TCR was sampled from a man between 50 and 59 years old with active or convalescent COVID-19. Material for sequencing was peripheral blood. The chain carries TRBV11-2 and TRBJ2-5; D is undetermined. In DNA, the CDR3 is TGTGCCAGCAGCGTAAATAGCCACCCGGAGACCCAGTACTTC. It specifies CASSVNSHPETQYF.